This TCR beta chain was profiled in a study of regulatory T cells in long-lasting Graves disease. General observations from the study: Reduced TCR diversity was observed in persistent Graves' patients versus newly diagnosed patients. Repertoires from persistent disease leaned toward TRBV28, TRBJ1-2 and TRBJ2-5.

The CDR3 extends over 15 amino acids. V was pared by 1 base and J by 5 bases, with 9 bases of the junction left unmatched. Germline loops: CDR1 SGHRS, CDR2 YFSETQ. Investigators prepared the TCR beta libraries by applying iRepertoire HTBI primers and Arm-PCR of CDR3 regions. TCRdb independently ran MiXCR on the multiplex PCR reads; one entry per CDR3 protein. This sample has hundreds of thousands of distinct CDR3 sequences, with about 30% found just once. Details on this clonotype: The antigen is unknown.

The time point is: persistent/refractory GD, antithyroid drugs over 5 years with positive TRAb. PBMC RNA was the source of the TCR library. Patients with Graves' disease were diagnosed by American Thyroid Association guidelines. The receptor was derived from a female donor with Graves disease. The sample here was peripheral blood mononuclear cells (PBMCs), taken when the disease was refractory, from a patient treated with antithyroid drugs. J is TRBJ2-7 and V is TRBV5-1, with 7 bases aligning to TRBD1. In DNA, the CDR3 is TGCGCCAGCAGCTTGACCGGGACAGTTATTCACGAGCAGTACTTC. As protein: CASSLTGTVIHEQYF. Based on the CDR3 plus reference TRBV5-1 and TRBJ2-7, the full variable domain is KAGVTQTPRYLIKTRGQQVTLSCSPISGHRSVSWYQQTPGQGLQFLFEYFSETQRNKGNFPGRFSGRQFSNSRSEMNVSTLELGDSALYLCASSLTGTVIHEQYFGPGTRLTVT.